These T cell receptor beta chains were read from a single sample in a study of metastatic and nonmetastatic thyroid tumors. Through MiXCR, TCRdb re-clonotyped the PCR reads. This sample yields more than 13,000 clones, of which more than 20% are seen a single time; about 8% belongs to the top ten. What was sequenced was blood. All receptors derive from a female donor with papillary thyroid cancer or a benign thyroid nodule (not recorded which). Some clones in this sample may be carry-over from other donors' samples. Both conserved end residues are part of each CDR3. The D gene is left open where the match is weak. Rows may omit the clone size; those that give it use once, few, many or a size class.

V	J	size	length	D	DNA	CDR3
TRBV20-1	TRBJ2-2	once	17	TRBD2	TGCAGTGCTAGAATTCCGCGGGAGGGCCTGAACACCGGGGAGCTGTTTTTT	CSARIPREGLNTGELFF
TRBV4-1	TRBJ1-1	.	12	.	TGCGCCAGCAGCCAAGGGAGGGGTCCGGCTTTCTTT	CASSQGRGPAFF
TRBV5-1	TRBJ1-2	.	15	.	TGCGCCAGCATCTTGGGAAATGGACCCAGCTATGGCTACACCTTC	CASILGNGPSYGYTF
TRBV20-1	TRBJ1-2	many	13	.	TGCAGTGCTAGAGATGAATCGGGCTATGGCTACACCTTC	CSARDESGYGYTF
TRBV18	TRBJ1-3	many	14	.	TGTGCCAGCTCACCGTCCGGGGCCGGGAACACCATATATTTT	CASSPSGAGNTIYF
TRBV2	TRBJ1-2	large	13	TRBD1	TGTGCCAGCAGGACAGGGCTTAACTATGGCTACACCTTC	CASRTGLNYGYTF
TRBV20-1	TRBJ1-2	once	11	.	TGCAGTGCTAGAGTGGGCGAGGGCTACACCTTC	CSARVGEGYTF
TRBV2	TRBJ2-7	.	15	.	TGTGCCAGCAGTGAATCCCAGGGGGGAACCTACGAGCAGTACTTC	CASSESQGGTYEQYF
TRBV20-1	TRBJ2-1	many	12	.	TGCAGTGCACCCGGTAACAACAATGAGCAGTTCTTC	CSAPGNNNEQFF
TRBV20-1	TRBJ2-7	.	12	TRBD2	TGCAGTGCTAGCGGGGGGGCCCACGAGCAGTACTTC	CSASGGAHEQYF
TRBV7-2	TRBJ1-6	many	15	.	TGTGCCAGCAGCTTATCAATAGGTTCAGGGTCACCCCTCCACTTT	CASSLSIGSGSPLHF
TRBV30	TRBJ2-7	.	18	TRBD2	TGTGCCTGGAGAGAGCGACTAGCGGGGCCCAAGGAGTCCTACGAGCAGTACTTC	CAWRERLAGPKESYEQYF
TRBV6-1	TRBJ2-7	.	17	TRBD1	TGTGCCAGCAGTTCACCCTCAGGGGACAGGTTCTCCTACGAGCAGTACTTC	CASSSPSGDRFSYEQYF
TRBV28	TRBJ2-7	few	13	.	TGTGCCAGCACCTACTTAGGGGGATACGAGCAGTACTTC	CASTYLGGYEQYF
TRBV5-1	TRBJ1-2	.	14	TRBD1	TGCGCCAGCAGACCTAGGACAGGGTATAGCCGCTACACCTTC	CASRPRTGYSRYTF
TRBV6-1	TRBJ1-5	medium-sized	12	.	TGTGCCAGCAGTGAAAGCCTTTCGCCCCAGCATTTT	CASSESLSPQHF
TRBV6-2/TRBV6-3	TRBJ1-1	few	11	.	TGTGCCAGCTCTCCAGGGCTCGAAGCTTTCTTT	CASSPGLEAFF
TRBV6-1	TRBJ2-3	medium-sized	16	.	TGTGCCAGCAGTGAAGGGCGGGGGCGAGCCACAGATACGCAGTATTTT	CASSEGRGRATDTQYF